What follows is one T cell receptor (beta chain) and its context. Its cognate antigen is unknown. HIV-negative, healthy adults without recent acute infections or vaccinations were the donors. This sample stems from a study of shared clonotypes between healthy human individuals. Study-level information: The cohort had two women and three men, ages 18 to 49. There were three CD4 naive, three CD4 memory, two CD8 naive and one CD8 memory plates per donor. General observations from the study: Across subsets, estimated richness was generally greater for naive than for memory populations.

CDR3 length: 16 residues. V was pared by 1 base and J by 8 bases, with 5 bases of the junction left unmatched. Germline CDR1 MGHRA, CDR2 YSYEKL. Generated by immunoSEQ multiplex PCR, the TCRdb table keeps only in-frame clones and is missing some. The sample carries approximately 2.1 million clones, approximately 95% recorded once. The origin of this receptor is a man aged 18 to 29 in good health. Some clones in this sample may be carry-over from other donors' samples. V is TRBV4-1 and J is TRBJ2-1, with 13 bases matching TRBD2. Sequencing was carried out using naive CD4+ T cells from PBMCs. Described subset: CD45RA+ positively selected. CDR3 sequence: CASSQGGLAGYDEQFF. In nucleotides, the CDR3 is TGCGCCAGCAGCCAAGGGGGACTAGCGGGATACGATGAGCAGTTCTTC.